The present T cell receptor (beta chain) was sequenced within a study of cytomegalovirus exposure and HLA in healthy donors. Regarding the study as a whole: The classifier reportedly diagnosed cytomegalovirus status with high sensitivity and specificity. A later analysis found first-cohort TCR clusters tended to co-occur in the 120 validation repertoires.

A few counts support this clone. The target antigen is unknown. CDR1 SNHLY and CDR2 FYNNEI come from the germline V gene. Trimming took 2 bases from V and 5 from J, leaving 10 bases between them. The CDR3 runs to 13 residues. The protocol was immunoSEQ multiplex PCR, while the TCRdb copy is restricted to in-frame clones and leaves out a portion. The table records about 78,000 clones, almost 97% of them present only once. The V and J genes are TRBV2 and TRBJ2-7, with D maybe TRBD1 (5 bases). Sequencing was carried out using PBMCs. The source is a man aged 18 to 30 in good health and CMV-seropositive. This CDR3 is CASSETRRDEQYF. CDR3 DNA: TGTGCCAGCAGTGAAACTCGCAGGGACGAGCAGTACTTC.